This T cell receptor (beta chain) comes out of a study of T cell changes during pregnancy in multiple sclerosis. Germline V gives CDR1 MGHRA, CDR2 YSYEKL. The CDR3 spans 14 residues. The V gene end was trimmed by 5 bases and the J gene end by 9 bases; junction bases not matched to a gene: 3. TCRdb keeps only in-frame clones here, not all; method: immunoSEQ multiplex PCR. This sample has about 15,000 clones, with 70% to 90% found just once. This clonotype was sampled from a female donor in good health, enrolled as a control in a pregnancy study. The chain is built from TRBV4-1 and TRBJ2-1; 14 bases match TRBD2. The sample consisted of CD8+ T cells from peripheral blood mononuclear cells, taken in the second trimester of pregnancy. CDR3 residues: CASSRLAGGREQFF. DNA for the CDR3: TGCGCCAGCAGCAGACTAGCGGGGGGGCGTGAGCAGTTCTTC.